This paragraph reports one TCR beta chain. It lacks a known antigen. No much larger clone is present one base from it, and per-base qualities are unavailable. This sample was taken from a study of cytotoxic CD8 clonotypes in ibrutinib-treated CLL (dated by TCRdb to about 2021). The study in broad terms: The cohort was composed of more than ten relapsed/refractory and approximately 14 treatment-naive patients; IGHV unmutated status was identified in 17 patients. Response samples were taken after a median of about a year on treatment, ranging from about 6 to 40 months. Cryopreserved peripheral blood mononuclear cells were obtained prior to treatment, at the time of response, and at either disease progression or sustained remission. Patients were still on ibrutinib when every remission and progressive disease sample was collected. Responses were partial in roughly 25 patients and complete in 2; after median 68 months follow-up, about 14 stayed in remission and roughly twelve progressed. Longitudinal samples were obtainable from about 30% of the roughly 90 participants in the trial. On average, each sample had a few hundred thousand productive templates and approximately 89,000 productive rearrangements. Summary of the overall study and its limitations: At baseline, clonality was higher than in age-matched healthy donors and showed a strong correlation with circulating CD8+ T-cell counts. An increase in clonality was observed at ibrutinib response, with clonality remaining stable during sustained remission and falling back toward baseline at progression. Public clonotypes were rare and either contracted or stayed stable during treatment, and the rise in clonality at ibrutinib response reflected the expansion of private clonotypes. Lymph node repertoires were not examined, and the timing of sampling was not matched between patients in sustained remission and those whose disease progressed.

The sample's time point, from its label and the paper: more than 10 months on ibrutinib. For TCR beta library preparation, around 2.2 micrograms of genomic DNA was extracted from cryopreserved PBMCs. Longitudinal blood samples from CLL patients on ibrutinib monotherapy underwent high-throughput TCR beta sequencing. The patients took part in an open-label, single-center phase 2 trial of ibrutinib monotherapy. Each clonotype received, on average, approximately 9.9x coverage in deep resolution sequencing performed on a MiSeq, where the target depth lay between 1 in 1 million and 1 in 200,000 T cells. The immunoSEQ hsTCRB Kit was used to generate TCR beta libraries. The source study handled its data this way. The data were analyzed with ImmunoSEQ Analyzer and ImmunoSEQ Data Assistant, and V, D and J gene assignments followed IMGT definitions. Clonality, which ranges from 0 to 1, was calculated by subtracting the normalized Shannon entropy of productive rearrangement frequencies from one. Only overrepresented clonotypes making up at least 0.05% of each patient's repertoire were included in the public clonotype analysis. Roughly 13 age-matched healthy donor repertoires from immuneACCESS were used as controls for clonality. TCRdb limited this immuneACCESS table to in-frame rearrangements with V and J called. A share of clones is missing; checked studies link under half to unresolved V genes, and the rest is unexplained. Clone size and V and J calls were adopted from that table, with D and trimming inferred from the DNA. Counted in this sample were fewer than 75,000 clones; around 68% of them appeared once. Roughly 45% of the sample goes to the ten largest clones.

From the cysteine through the phenylalanine, the CDR3 covers 16 amino acids. Only the CDR3 part of the read is kept: 48 bases, read in frame from the first base. Sequences MDHEN (CDR1) and SYDVKM (CDR2) are obtained from the germline V gene. Between the V and J ends, shortened by 6 bases and 6 bases respectively, the junction contains 21 bases. The source material was PBMCs, sampled after 12 months of ibrutinib treatment. Rearrangement joined TRBV28 to TRBJ1-5; TRBD1 could be the D gene, as 6 bases match. The receptor was isolated from a human donor with chronic lymphocytic leukemia. For the CDR3, the sequence is CASSWGAGQSGQPQHF. The nucleotides are TGTGCCAGCAGCTGGGGGGCGGGTCAGTCGGGTCAGCCCCAGCATTTT.